The clone carrying this TCR beta chain was detected once. Its antigen is not known. This sample stems from a study of cytomegalovirus exposure and HLA in healthy donors. Study-wide findings and caveats: Presence/absence analysis assumed near-uniform sequencing depth across donors. HLA allele associations emerged for 16,951 TCR beta sequences in a later analysis, at 0.05 false discovery rate.

Sampled while nominally healthy, donors likely had unrecorded immune exposures. Germline V gene sequence: CDR1 SGHDN, CDR2 FVKESK. There are 14 residues in the CDR3. V shed 3 bases and J 4 bases; nucleotides not matched to a gene: 5. The PCR contained 60 Vbeta and 13 Jbeta primers. Authors' data handling: In a later analysis, 10 million to 11 million of 65 million to 90 million unique beta chains occurred in at least two donors. Generated by immunoSEQ multiplex PCR, the TCRdb table keeps only in-frame clones and is missing some. From that table come the V and J calls and clone size; the DNA was used to work out D and trimming. The table has 200,000 to 250,000 clones, more than 75% seen once.

The sample taken for sequencing was PBMCs. The receptor comes from a woman between 40 and 55 years old in good health and CMV-seronegative. The rearrangement uses TRBV14 and TRBJ1-1, with TRBD1 matching 7 bases. CDR3 nucleotides: TGTGCCAGCAGCCAGAGGGGGCCGGGCACTGAAGCTTTCTTT. Protein: CASSQRGPGTEAFF.